This is a list of T cell receptor beta chains from one sample in a study of beta chain features in type 1 diabetes. The assay was immunoSEQ multiplex PCR, and TCRdb's table has in-frame clones only and misses some. The sample holds 900,000 or so clones, about 17% seen once. Material for sequencing was naive CD4+ T cells from blood. All receptors come from a young woman in good health. Each CDR3 is given with its conserved first and last residue. Fields, in order: J gene, clone size, D gene, V gene, CDR3 protein, CDR3 DNA. D genes are given only for firm matches. A clone size is listed for some rows: how often the clone was seen (once, few, many), or a class if it is expanded.

j_gene: TRBJ2-2; abundance: -; d_gene: TRBD2; v_gene: TRBV28; CDR3aa: CASSFAASGNTGELFF; CDR3nt: TGTGCCAGCAGTTTTGCGGCTAGCGGGAACACCGGGGAGCTGTTTTTT
j_gene: TRBJ1-1; abundance: -; d_gene: TRBD1; v_gene: TRBV18; CDR3aa: CASSPGQRNTEAFF; CDR3nt: TGTGCCAGCTCACCGGGACAGCGGAACACTGAAGCTTTCTTT
j_gene: TRBJ2-3; abundance: -; d_gene: -; v_gene: TRBV6-6; CDR3aa: CASSYSASSSTDTQYF; CDR3nt: TGTGCCAGCAGTTACTCGGCATCCTCCAGCACAGATACGCAGTATTTT
j_gene: TRBJ1-2; abundance: -; d_gene: -; v_gene: TRBV6-5; CDR3aa: CASSYSPRNPYGYTF; CDR3nt: TGTGCCAGCAGTTACTCCCCGAGAAACCCCTATGGCTACACCTTC
j_gene: TRBJ2-2; abundance: -; d_gene: TRBD2; v_gene: TRBV4-1; CDR3aa: CASSQVGSGIRKGELFF; CDR3nt: TGCGCCAGCAGCCAAGTTGGTAGCGGGATACGGAAGGGGGAGCTGTTTTTT
j_gene: TRBJ2-1; abundance: -; d_gene: -; v_gene: TRBV2; CDR3aa: CASRAQGSSYNEQFF; CDR3nt: TGTGCCAGCAGGGCGCAGGGTAGCTCCTACAATGAGCAGTTCTTC
j_gene: TRBJ2-5; abundance: -; d_gene: TRBD2; v_gene: TRBV5-4; CDR3aa: CASSSIAGGLKTQYF; CDR3nt: TGTGCCAGCAGTTCTATAGCGGGAGGGCTAAAGACCCAGTACTTC
j_gene: TRBJ2-7; abundance: -; d_gene: -; v_gene: TRBV7-2; CDR3aa: CASSLRLDTPYEQYF; CDR3nt: TGTGCCAGCAGCCTGAGGCTTGACACTCCCTACGAGCAGTACTTC
j_gene: TRBJ2-3; abundance: -; d_gene: -; v_gene: TRBV9; CDR3aa: CASSAFGGAGTDTQYF; CDR3nt: TGTGCCAGCAGCGCCTTTGGGGGGGCAGGCACAGATACGCAGTATTTT
j_gene: TRBJ2-1; abundance: -; d_gene: -; v_gene: TRBV2; CDR3aa: CASSDWGSRGNEQFF; CDR3nt: TGTGCCAGCAGTGATTGGGGCAGCCGTGGGAATGAGCAGTTCTTC
j_gene: TRBJ1-6; abundance: -; d_gene: -; v_gene: TRBV27; CDR3aa: CASSSTGNSPLHF; CDR3nt: TGTGCCAGCAGTTCGACCGGCAATTCACCCCTCCACTTT
j_gene: TRBJ2-1; abundance: -; d_gene: TRBD2; v_gene: TRBV15; CDR3aa: CATSRDLGTSGSGPRNEQFF; CDR3nt: TGTGCCACCAGCAGAGATCTGGGGACTAGCGGGAGTGGCCCCCGCAATGAGCAGTTCTTC
j_gene: TRBJ1-5; abundance: few; d_gene: -; v_gene: TRBV21-1; CDR3aa: CASSKKRDRAVNQPQHF; CDR3nt: TGTGCCAGCAGCAAAAAGCGGGACAGGGCGGTTAATCAGCCCCAGCATTTT
j_gene: TRBJ1-5; abundance: few; d_gene: TRBD1; v_gene: TRBV7-2; CDR3aa: CASSLTGVQPQHF; CDR3nt: TGTGCCAGCAGCTTGACAGGGGTTCAGCCCCAGCATTTT
j_gene: TRBJ1-1; abundance: few; d_gene: -; v_gene: TRBV5-1; CDR3aa: CASNLGGQGNAEAFF; CDR3nt: TGCGCCAGCAACCTGGGGGGCCAGGGGAACGCTGAAGCTTTCTTT
j_gene: TRBJ2-1; abundance: few; d_gene: TRBD2; v_gene: TRBV7-7; CDR3aa: CASSARLAGGAEQFF; CDR3nt: TGTGCTAGCAGCGCAAGACTAGCGGGAGGGGCTGAGCAGTTCTTC
j_gene: TRBJ1-5; abundance: few; d_gene: -; v_gene: TRBV19; CDR3aa: CASRGSDNQPQHF; CDR3nt: TGTGCCAGTAGGGGCAGCGACAATCAGCCCCAGCATTTT
j_gene: TRBJ2-2; abundance: -; d_gene: -; v_gene: TRBV2; CDR3aa: CASSPLASKHTGELFF; CDR3nt: TGTGCCAGCAGTCCCTTGGCCAGCAAACATACCGGGGAGCTGTTTTTT
j_gene: TRBJ2-2; abundance: -; d_gene: -; v_gene: TRBV4-2; CDR3aa: CASSQDRRVRAGELFF; CDR3nt: TGTGCCAGCAGCCAAGATAGGCGGGTACGGGCCGGGGAGCTGTTTTTT
j_gene: TRBJ2-3; abundance: -; d_gene: -; v_gene: TRBV7-9; CDR3aa: CASSPGALSTDTQYF; CDR3nt: TGTGCCAGCAGCCCGGGGGCTCTAAGCACAGATACGCAGTATTTT
j_gene: TRBJ1-5; abundance: -; d_gene: -; v_gene: TRBV4-1; CDR3aa: CASSQELFQPQHF; CDR3nt: TGCGCCAGCAGCCAAGAACTTTTTCAGCCCCAGCATTTT
j_gene: TRBJ2-1; abundance: -; d_gene: -; v_gene: TRBV5-1; CDR3aa: CASSLVAGGPEQFF; CDR3nt: TGCGCCAGCAGCTTGGTGGCAGGGGGGCCTGAGCAGTTCTTC
j_gene: TRBJ1-2; abundance: -; d_gene: -; v_gene: TRBV5-1; CDR3aa: CASYAFEGMRNYGYTF; CDR3nt: TGCGCCAGCTACGCTTTTGAGGGGATGCGGAACTATGGCTACACCTTC
j_gene: TRBJ2-5; abundance: -; d_gene: TRBD1; v_gene: TRBV9; CDR3aa: CASSPDRGLLHF; CDR3nt: TGTGCCAGCAGCCCGGACAGGGGGCTCCTGCACTTC
j_gene: TRBJ1-2; abundance: few; d_gene: -; v_gene: TRBV19; CDR3aa: CASSIQTRRGYTF; CDR3nt: TGTGCCAGTAGTATCCAAACCCGGCGGGGCTACACCTTC
j_gene: TRBJ2-3; abundance: few; d_gene: -; v_gene: TRBV18; CDR3aa: CASSPPSLTTDTQYF; CDR3nt: TGTGCCAGCTCACCACCGAGTTTGACCACAGATACGCAGTATTTT
j_gene: TRBJ1-1; abundance: few; d_gene: TRBD1; v_gene: TRBV5-6; CDR3aa: CASRSTGVIEAFF; CDR3nt: TGTGCCAGCAGATCAACAGGGGTGATTGAAGCTTTCTTT
j_gene: TRBJ2-1; abundance: few; d_gene: TRBD2; v_gene: TRBV27; CDR3aa: CASSFLTSGTYNEQFF; CDR3nt: TGTGCCAGCAGTTTCCTTACTAGCGGGACTTACAATGAGCAGTTCTTC
j_gene: TRBJ2-1; abundance: few; d_gene: TRBD1; v_gene: TRBV4-2; CDR3aa: CASSLQGDRGYNEQFF; CDR3nt: TGTGCCAGCAGCCTCCAGGGGGACAGGGGTTATAATGAGCAGTTCTTC
j_gene: TRBJ2-7; abundance: -; d_gene: -; v_gene: TRBV28; CDR3aa: CASSIPRAGHRSYEQYF; CDR3nt: TGTGCCAGCAGCATACCTAGAGCGGGACACCGCTCCTACGAGCAGTACTTC
j_gene: TRBJ2-7; abundance: -; d_gene: -; v_gene: TRBV10-3; CDR3aa: CATMDSGYYEQYF; CDR3nt: TGTGCCACCATGGACAGTGGGTACTACGAGCAGTACTTC
j_gene: TRBJ1-1; abundance: -; d_gene: -; v_gene: TRBV7-2; CDR3aa: CASSTGQNTEAFF; CDR3nt: TGTGCCAGCAGCACAGGGCAGAACACTGAAGCTTTCTTT
j_gene: TRBJ2-7; abundance: few; d_gene: -; v_gene: TRBV5-1; CDR3aa: CASSLTRFTYEQYF; CDR3nt: TGCGCCAGCAGCTTGACAAGGTTCACCTACGAGCAGTACTTC
j_gene: TRBJ2-3; abundance: -; d_gene: -; v_gene: TRBV7-2; CDR3aa: CASSLVAVSTDTQYF; CDR3nt: TGTGCCAGCAGCTTAGTAGCGGTTAGCACAGATACGCAGTATTTT
j_gene: TRBJ2-5; abundance: few; d_gene: -; v_gene: TRBV15; CDR3aa: CATSPRVKGETQYF; CDR3nt: TGTGCCACCAGCCCCAGGGTGAAGGGAGAGACCCAGTACTTC
j_gene: TRBJ2-1; abundance: -; d_gene: -; v_gene: TRBV7-3; CDR3aa: CASSRGSYNEQFF; CDR3nt: TGTGCCAGCAGCCGGGGCTCCTACAATGAGCAGTTCTTC
j_gene: TRBJ2-3; abundance: -; d_gene: TRBD2; v_gene: TRBV5-4; CDR3aa: CASSPELAGEDTQYF; CDR3nt: TGCGCCAGCAGCCCGGAACTAGCGGGAGAGGATACGCAGTATTTT